This T cell receptor (beta chain) emerged from a study of early T cells in non-severe SARS-CoV-2 infection. As for the study in general: Sequencing used unsorted whole-blood bulk RNA, so chains lack pairing.

This clonotype occurred a few times. Attached unique molecular identifiers marked individual cDNA molecules. Each CDR3 protein gets one entry after TCRdb re-called the 5' RACE reads with MiXCR. The table shows around 70,000 distinct CDR3 sequences, with over 8% occurring only once. The germline CDR1 and CDR2 sequences are KGHSH and LQKENI. Losses at the gene ends were 5 bases for V and 6 bases for J; bases not matched to a gene: 8. The CDR3 totals 15 residues. Here the sequenced sample was whole blood, taken at baseline. V gene TRBV18 combines with J gene TRBJ2-1, with 9 bases fitting TRBD1. The clonotype originates from an adult who was a healthcare worker with PCR-confirmed SARS-CoV-2 infection or an uninfected control (not recorded which). In DNA, the CDR3 is TGTGCCAGCTCATCCGTCCCGGGACAGGGCAATGAGCAGTTCTTC. Amino acids: CASSSVPGQGNEQFF.